The clone carrying this T cell receptor beta chain was seen a handful of times. The antigen is unknown. The sort gate was single viable CD3+CD4+CD8-CD45RO+ cells for memory CD4+ T cells. Serostatus was set by detecting CMV pp150, pp28, p38, p52 IgG. This entry is derived from a study of memory CD4+ T cells and cytomegalovirus serostatus. The overall study: Healthy Belgian adult donors included about nine CMV-positive and some 24 CMV-negative people. Study-wide results and caveats: 67 of 164 known CMV-associated TCRbeta sequences appeared in CD4+ memory.

Method: immunoSEQ multiplex PCR; TCRdb's copy keeps in-frame clones and lacks some. The sample includes under 70,000 clones, about 81% of them seen just once. V lost 6 bases, J lost 6 bases, and 13 bases stayed unmatched. This CDR3 spans 15 amino acids. The germline gives CDR1 MNHNY, CDR2 SVGAGI (reference sequence). The chain links TRBV6-6 to TRBJ2-7; TRBD1 matches at 8 bases. Source material: memory CD4+ T cells from blood. This receptor was taken from an adult in good health and CMV-seronegative. The CDR3 DNA reads TGTGCCAGCAGACACGGAACGGGACAGGATGGCGAGCAGTACTTC. It specifies CASRHGTGQDGEQYF.